This TCR beta chain comes out of a study of T cell responses to AZD1222 COVID-19 vaccine. General study findings and limits: Clonal diversity may have been underestimated in mostly white British donors. Among those given AZD1222, only five or six were seropositive at baseline. In all cases, repertoires were sampled only after the peak T cell response.

Libraries were prepared by immunoSEQ multiplex PCR; TCRdb keeps only in-frame clonotypes and omits some of them. Here the sample spans about 210,000 clones, approximately 94% being singletons. On this clone: The antigen is not known.

V lost 0 bases and J 3 bases, leaving 12 bases between the germline ends. CDR3 length: 16 residues. Per the germline V gene, CDR1 is LGHNA and CDR2 is YSLEER. The sequence derives from an adult who received the MenACWY meningococcal vaccine as a control. The specimen was peripheral blood, collected 28 days after the second dose of the MenACWY control vaccine. The chain joins TRBV4-3 to TRBJ2-4; possibly TRBD2 for D (7 bases). CDR3 DNA: TGCGCCAGCAGCCAAGAGGGGGGGGGCTTCAAAAACATTCAGTACTTC. This translates into CASSQEGGGFKNIQYF.